This TCR beta chain stems from a study of OX40 agonist ivuxolimab in advanced cancers. Germline loops: CDR1 MDHEN, CDR2 SYDVKM. This CDR3 is 14 amino acids long. V was trimmed by 6 bases and J by 1 base, leaving 10 bases between them. Anyone with autoimmune disease history or systemic immunosuppression was excluded. Libraries were prepared by immunoSEQ multiplex PCR; TCRdb keeps only in-frame clonotypes and omits some of them. Of about 78,000 clones in the sample, approximately 81% were seen once. Sequenced here: CD4+ or CD8+ T cells sorted from blood, sampled in a trial of the OX40 agonist ivuxolimab. This TCR derives from an adult with an advanced solid tumor such as melanoma, head and neck, liver or kidney cancer. This rearrangement joins TRBV28 to TRBJ1-5, with a tentative D call TRBD1 (5 bases). CDR3 coding DNA: TGTGCCAGCAGGGGGCCAGGGAGCAATCAGCCCCAGCATTTT. Protein sequence: CASRGPGSNQPQHF.